This T cell receptor (beta chain) comes out of a study of T cell repertoires in cytomegalovirus infection. On the study more broadly: Evidence of both CMV infection and a matching HLA type came from public TCR beta signatures.

In the case of this clonotype: The antigen is not known.

Germline CDR1 reads MNHEY; CDR2 reads SMNVEV (reference sequence). The germline V and J ends were trimmed by 3 bases and 5 bases, with 13 bases remaining between them. The CDR3 extends over 14 amino acids. Whole-study results and caveats: Cumulative frequency (of public TCR beta family members) identified carriers of CMV plus the relevant HLA. HLA-C-restricted TCR beta clonotypes specific for CMV led the ex vivo response.

One entry per CDR3 protein, called by TCRdb with MiXCR from the reads. In the table there are roughly 180,000 distinct CDR3 sequences, about 17% of which are singletons. This chain connects TRBV27 to TRBJ1-1; a weak D match, TRBD1 (5 bases). Sequencing was done on a sample of CD8+ T cells from PBMCs. The TCR comes from a human donor in good health (CMV status not recorded). Some clones in this sample may be carry-over from other donors' samples. CDR3 nucleotides: TGTGCCAGCAGTTTCGCGTGGACAACGACTGAAGCTTTCTTT. Translation: CASSFAWTTTEAFF.